This T cell receptor beta chain comes out of a study of OX40 agonist ivuxolimab in advanced cancers. The repertoire was sequenced with immunoSEQ multiplex PCR; TCRdb's copy has only in-frame clones and lacks some. Here the sample spans 15,000 to 20,000 clones, approximately 82% being singletons. Autoimmune disease history or systemic immunosuppression excluded patients. Turning to this clone: Its antigen is as yet unknown.

The CDR3 covers 15 residues. CDR1 SGHDT and CDR2 YYEEEE come from the germline V gene. V was shortened by 6 bases and J by 2 bases, with 18 bases between the two germline ends. Study outcomes and limitations: The antigens recognized by the expanded peripheral T cells, that is their antigen specificity, were not determined. Partial responders receiving 0.1-3.0 mg/kg showed among the lowest clonal expansion. CD4+ T cells averaged fewer expanded clones than CD8+ T cells.

This rearrangement joins TRBV5-6 to TRBJ2-7, with a weak D call TRBD1 (6 bases). The source material was CD4+ or CD8+ T cells sorted from blood, sampled in a trial of the OX40 agonist ivuxolimab. This clonotype was sampled from an adult with an advanced solid tumor such as melanoma, head and neck, liver or kidney cancer. The CDR3 region is CASNTARDITYEQYF. The CDR3 DNA reads as TGTGCCAGCAATACAGCCCGGGACATCACCTACGAGCAGTACTTC.